The rows below give T cell receptor beta chains drawn from one sample of a study of blood T cell repertoires in COVID-19. The repertoire was sequenced with immunoSEQ multiplex PCR; TCRdb's copy has only in-frame clones and lacks some. Of about 45,000 clones in the sample, about nine tenths were seen once. Sequencing used peripheral blood. The receptors here all came from a human donor in a cohort sampled during active COVID-19. CDR3s include the opening cysteine and the closing phenylalanine or tryptophan.

TRBV29-1,TRBJ2-7,CSVGPSLDYEQYF
TRBV4-2,TRBJ2-4,CASSQLTSGGAGSKNIQYF
TRBV6-6,TRBJ2-7,CASSPGQGGVQQYF
TRBV9,TRBJ1-5,CASSVQGDFQPQHF
TRBV5-1,TRBJ1-3,CASSLAGANSGNTIYF
TRBV7-5,TRBJ2-2,CARSLEGDRGDTGELFF
TRBV14,TRBJ2-3,CASSHSYHGTDTQYF
TRBV5-1,TRBJ2-1,CASSYLGLAGGLYNEQFF
TRBV9,TRBJ2-1,CASSSSGGAGEQFF
TRBV9,TRBJ1-1,CASSQSVGTLRGAEAFF
TRBV15,TRBJ1-2,CATSYQTGMDYGYTF
TRBV6-2/TRBV6-3,TRBJ1-5,CASSQPGVGNQPQHF
TRBV5-8,TRBJ1-5,CASSRISGQDQPQHF
TRBV7-7,TRBJ2-1,CASSLSSQGADEQFF
TRBV7-2,TRBJ2-7,CASSLTFNSIYEQYF
TRBV6-5,TRBJ2-1,CASTGQAPTYNEQFF
TRBV25-1,TRBJ1-6,CASSRGASNSPLHF
TRBV11-2,TRBJ1-2,CASTPTWPYGYTF
TRBV2,TRBJ1-1,CAKRRGLTDTEAFF
TRBV7-8,TRBJ2-3,CASSSLLAGVGATQYF
TRBV7-2,TRBJ2-1,CASSSGGGDGYNEQFF
TRBV5-1,TRBJ2-3,CASSVDPPPADTQYF